Listed below are T cell receptor beta chains from one sample, sequenced in a study of T cell changes during pregnancy in multiple sclerosis. Assay: immunoSEQ multiplex PCR; the TCRdb copy retains only in-frame clones and omits some. The sample lists 9,000 to 10,000 clones; over 80% were seen once. The material was CD8+ T cells from peripheral blood mononuclear cells, obtained in the third trimester of pregnancy. The receptors here all came from a female donor in good health, enrolled as a control in a pregnancy study. Each CDR3 is given without its conserved first and last residue.

v_call	j_call	cdr3_aa
TRBV9	TRBJ1-2	ASSPNGQGRYGYT
TRBV4-3	TRBJ1-4	ASSPDSATNEKLF
TRBV5-5	TRBJ1-4	ASSSYKLPGQGDEKLF
TRBV6-4	TRBJ2-1	ASSDTGTGGDEQF
TRBV5-6	TRBJ1-4	ASSPEGASATNEKLF
TRBV23-1	TRBJ1-2	ASSLWGQQNYGYT
TRBV5-6	TRBJ1-5	ASSLGRGVADQPQH
TRBV9	TRBJ2-6	ASSGRQGPLSGANVLT
TRBV4-1	TRBJ1-2	ASSLIMGQGTYGYT
TRBV10-3	TRBJ2-1	AISGDRGSVRSYNEQF
TRBV5-4	TRBJ2-3	ASSAGLAGSDTQY
TRBV4-1	TRBJ2-1	ASTNRLAGPYNEQF
TRBV9	TRBJ1-5	ASSPTGGLNQPQH
TRBV7-9	TRBJ2-7	ASSTTSGGVYEQY
TRBV21-1	TRBJ2-5	ASSRRVTSGARTQY
TRBV29-1	TRBJ1-2	SVPGTNYGYT
TRBV5-4	TRBJ1-6	ASSLEGMPLH